A selection of T cell receptor beta chains follows, all from one sample in a study of cytomegalovirus exposure and HLA in healthy donors. The method was immunoSEQ multiplex PCR; TCRdb's version includes in-frame clones alone and lacks a portion of them. The table shows over 95,000 clones, with 82% occurring only once. Sequenced input: PBMCs. These receptors were collected from a woman in her late teens or twenties in good health and CMV-seronegative. The CDR3 runs from the conserved cysteine through the conserved F or W. D genes are given only for firm matches. Clone size is given for some rows only: seen once, a few or many times, or a class if the clone is expanded.

j_call: TRBJ1-5; clone_size: NA; v_call: TRBV7-6; d_call: NA; cdr3_aa: CASSLAQGLNQPQHF; cdr3_nt: TGTGCCAGCAGCTTAGCTCAGGGCCTTAATCAGCCCCAGCATTTT
j_call: TRBJ2-1; clone_size: NA; v_call: TRBV19; d_call: TRBD2; cdr3_aa: CASSSGGGRGEQFF; cdr3_nt: TGTGCCAGTAGTTCGGGGGGGGGCCGGGGTGAGCAGTTCTTC
j_call: TRBJ1-3; clone_size: NA; v_call: TRBV12-2; d_call: NA; cdr3_aa: CASRLGYSGNTIYF; cdr3_nt: TGTGCAAGTCGCTTAGGTTACTCTGGAAACACCATATATTTT
j_call: TRBJ1-2; clone_size: NA; v_call: TRBV10-3; d_call: TRBD1; cdr3_aa: CAITNRGDYGYTF; cdr3_nt: TGTGCCATCACCAACAGGGGGGACTATGGCTACACCTTC
j_call: TRBJ1-1; clone_size: NA; v_call: TRBV7-2; d_call: TRBD1; cdr3_aa: CASSLVPWTGGFEAFF; cdr3_nt: TGTGCCAGCAGCTTAGTCCCCTGGACAGGGGGTTTTGAAGCTTTCTTT
j_call: TRBJ2-5; clone_size: NA; v_call: TRBV5-1; d_call: NA; cdr3_aa: CASSFQGRKETQYF; cdr3_nt: TGCGCCAGCAGCTTTCAGGGGCGGAAGGAGACCCAGTACTTC
j_call: TRBJ1-1; clone_size: NA; v_call: TRBV7-8; d_call: NA; cdr3_aa: CASSLSPGHRNTEAFF; cdr3_nt: TGTGCCAGCAGCCTTTCCCCGGGACACCGAAACACTGAAGCTTTCTTT
j_call: TRBJ1-6; clone_size: NA; v_call: TRBV6-5; d_call: TRBD1; cdr3_aa: CASSSYDRGNSPLHF; cdr3_nt: TGTGCCAGCAGTTCCTACGACAGGGGTAATTCACCCCTCCACTTT
j_call: TRBJ2-2; clone_size: NA; v_call: TRBV27; d_call: TRBD1; cdr3_aa: CASSRGQVYTGELFF; cdr3_nt: TGTGCCAGCAGCCGGGGACAGGTCTACACCGGGGAGCTGTTTTTT
j_call: TRBJ2-5; clone_size: NA; v_call: TRBV7-2; d_call: TRBD2; cdr3_aa: CASRPGGAQETQYF; cdr3_nt: TGTGCCAGCAGGCCCGGGGGGGCCCAAGAGACCCAGTACTTC
j_call: TRBJ1-1; clone_size: NA; v_call: TRBV29-1; d_call: NA; cdr3_aa: CSVAAGVAFF; cdr3_nt: TGCAGCGTTGCGGCAGGGGTAGCTTTCTTT
j_call: TRBJ1-6; clone_size: NA; v_call: TRBV2; d_call: NA; cdr3_aa: CASSEKGRGSPLHF; cdr3_nt: TGTGCCAGCAGTGAAAAGGGTCGGGGATCACCCCTCCACTTT
j_call: TRBJ2-5; clone_size: NA; v_call: TRBV4-2; d_call: TRBD2; cdr3_aa: CASSQDGWRGAGETQYF; cdr3_nt: TGTGCCAGCAGCCAAGATGGGTGGCGGGGGGCCGGGGAGACCCAGTACTTC
j_call: TRBJ2-1; clone_size: NA; v_call: TRBV27; d_call: NA; cdr3_aa: CASSLSIQKPYNEQFF; cdr3_nt: TGTGCCAGCAGTTTATCGATACAGAAACCTTACAATGAGCAGTTCTTC
j_call: TRBJ2-1; clone_size: NA; v_call: TRBV6-4; d_call: TRBD2; cdr3_aa: CASSERSGGYNEQFF; cdr3_nt: TGTGCCAGCAGTGAAAGAAGCGGGGGATACAATGAGCAGTTCTTC
j_call: TRBJ1-2; clone_size: NA; v_call: TRBV5-6; d_call: NA; cdr3_aa: CASRSPSGLFYGYTF; cdr3_nt: TGTGCCAGCAGGTCTCCCTCGGGACTGTTCTATGGCTACACCTTC
j_call: TRBJ1-1; clone_size: NA; v_call: TRBV5-1; d_call: TRBD1; cdr3_aa: CASSLVPTGGTLNTEAFF; cdr3_nt: TGCGCCAGCAGCTTGGTGCCGACAGGGGGAACACTGAACACTGAAGCTTTCTTT
j_call: TRBJ1-5; clone_size: NA; v_call: TRBV6-6; d_call: NA; cdr3_aa: CASSWEGRNNQPQHF; cdr3_nt: TGTGCCAGCAGTTGGGAGGGACGGAACAATCAGCCCCAGCATTTT
j_call: TRBJ2-3; clone_size: NA; v_call: TRBV11-2; d_call: NA; cdr3_aa: CASSLDYRTRPSTDTQYF; cdr3_nt: TGTGCCAGCAGCTTAGATTACAGGACACGACCTAGCACAGATACGCAGTATTTT
j_call: TRBJ1-5; clone_size: NA; v_call: TRBV6-5; d_call: TRBD1; cdr3_aa: CASSPGQGNQPQHF; cdr3_nt: TGTGCCAGCAGCCCGGGACAGGGAAATCAGCCCCAGCATTTT
j_call: TRBJ2-5; clone_size: NA; v_call: TRBV10-1; d_call: NA; cdr3_aa: CASSVGGGRETQYF; cdr3_nt: TGCGCCAGCAGTGTAGGCGGGGGCCGGGAGACCCAGTACTTC
j_call: TRBJ1-2; clone_size: few; v_call: TRBV29-1; d_call: TRBD1; cdr3_aa: CSVSGGDPWGYTF; cdr3_nt: TGCAGCGTCTCAGGGGGCGACCCTTGGGGCTACACCTTC
j_call: TRBJ2-1; clone_size: NA; v_call: TRBV5-3; d_call: TRBD1; cdr3_aa: CARSQDRDEGSYNEQFF; cdr3_nt: TGTGCCAGAAGCCAAGACAGGGATGAGGGCTCCTACAATGAGCAGTTCTTC
j_call: TRBJ1-1; clone_size: once; v_call: TRBV6-5; d_call: NA; cdr3_aa: CASSYHPGGSNTEAFF; cdr3_nt: TGTGCCAGCAGTTACCATCCTGGAGGATCGAACACTGAAGCTTTCTTT
j_call: TRBJ2-2; clone_size: NA; v_call: TRBV7-9; d_call: TRBD2; cdr3_aa: CASSLEAASGRGELFF; cdr3_nt: TGTGCCAGCAGCTTAGAGGCGGCTAGCGGGAGAGGGGAGCTGTTTTTT
j_call: TRBJ1-1; clone_size: NA; v_call: TRBV18; d_call: TRBD1; cdr3_aa: CASSPLGTEGTEAFF; cdr3_nt: TGTGCCAGCTCACCATTAGGGACAGAGGGAACTGAAGCTTTCTTT
j_call: TRBJ2-5; clone_size: NA; v_call: TRBV28; d_call: NA; cdr3_aa: CASSFSGSVETQYF; cdr3_nt: TGTGCCAGCAGTTTTTCGGGGTCGGTAGAGACCCAGTACTTC
j_call: TRBJ1-2; clone_size: NA; v_call: TRBV28; d_call: TRBD1; cdr3_aa: CASSRTGRPRDYGYTF; cdr3_nt: TGTGCCAGCAGTCGGACAGGCCGCCCAAGGGACTATGGCTACACCTTC
j_call: TRBJ2-5; clone_size: NA; v_call: TRBV2; d_call: NA; cdr3_aa: CASSDLAEETQYF; cdr3_nt: TGTGCCAGCAGTGATTTAGCGGAGGAGACCCAGTACTTC
j_call: TRBJ1-1; clone_size: NA; v_call: TRBV19; d_call: NA; cdr3_aa: CASSIPGSSDETEAFF; cdr3_nt: TGTGCCAGTAGTATCCCGGGGAGCTCCGATGAAACTGAAGCTTTCTTT
j_call: TRBJ2-2; clone_size: NA; v_call: TRBV29-1; d_call: TRBD2; cdr3_aa: CSVPKWEGMSTGELFF; cdr3_nt: TGCAGCGTTCCAAAGTGGGAGGGGATGAGCACCGGGGAGCTGTTTTTT
j_call: TRBJ2-1; clone_size: NA; v_call: TRBV6-4; d_call: TRBD2; cdr3_aa: CASSETAGAVGEQFF; cdr3_nt: TGTGCCAGCAGCGAAACGGCGGGAGCTGTGGGTGAGCAGTTCTTC
j_call: TRBJ1-2; clone_size: few; v_call: TRBV6-5; d_call: TRBD1; cdr3_aa: CASTTGQIYGYTF; cdr3_nt: TGTGCCAGCACTACGGGACAGATCTATGGCTACACCTTC
j_call: TRBJ1-2; clone_size: NA; v_call: TRBV5-1; d_call: NA; cdr3_aa: CASSLTQGSNYGYTF; cdr3_nt: TGCGCCAGCAGCTTGACACAGGGAAGTAACTATGGCTACACCTTC
j_call: TRBJ2-1; clone_size: NA; v_call: TRBV7-9; d_call: NA; cdr3_aa: CASSLGSVAGEQFF; cdr3_nt: TGTGCCAGCAGCTTAGGTTCGGTTGCGGGTGAGCAGTTCTTC